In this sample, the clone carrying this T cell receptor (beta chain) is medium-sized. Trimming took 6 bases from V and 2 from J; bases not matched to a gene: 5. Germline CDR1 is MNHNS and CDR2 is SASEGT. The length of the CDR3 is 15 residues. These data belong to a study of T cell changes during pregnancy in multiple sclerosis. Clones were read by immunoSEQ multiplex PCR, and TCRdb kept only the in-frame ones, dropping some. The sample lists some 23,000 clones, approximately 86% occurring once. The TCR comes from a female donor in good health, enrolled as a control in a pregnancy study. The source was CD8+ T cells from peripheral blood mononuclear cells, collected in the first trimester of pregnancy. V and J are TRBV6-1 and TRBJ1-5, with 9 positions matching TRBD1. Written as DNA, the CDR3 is TGTGCCAGCAGCTGGACAGGGGTAGGCAATCAGCCCCAGCATTTT. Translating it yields CASSWTGVGNQPQHF.